The following is a TCR beta chain sequence with its context. The antigen is not known. These data come from a study of cytomegalovirus exposure and HLA in healthy donors. Study-wide results and limits: It was assumed in the presence/absence analyses that sequencing depth was roughly uniform across donors. Overall, approximately 150 TCR beta chains were annotated as cytomegalovirus-associated. Later analysis associated a missense DCLRE1C variant with TCR beta V- and J-gene trimming. Cytomegalovirus status was reportedly diagnosed by the classifier with high sensitivity and specificity.

The CDR3 totals 16 residues. Germline V gene sequence: CDR1 SGHRS, CDR2 YFSETQ. The J segment lost 4 bases and the V segment lost 1 base, leaving 6 bases of the junction unmatched. PCR involved 60 Vbeta and 13 Jbeta primers. Here immunoSEQ multiplex PCR was the method, and the copy in TCRdb shows in-frame clones only, minus some. This sample contains roughly 51,000 clones. V is TRBV5-1 and J is TRBJ2-1, with 9 bases fitting TRBD2. The specimen was PBMCs. The receptor was derived from a male donor in good health and CMV-seropositive. The CDR3 sequence: CASSLRSGGYYNEQFF. In nucleotides, the CDR3 is TGCGCCAGCAGCTTGAGGAGCGGGGGGTATTACAATGAGCAGTTCTTC.